This TCR beta chain was recorded in a study of blood T cell repertoires in COVID-19. Across the whole study: The United States, Italy and Spain supplied acute and convalescent COVID-19 samples. PBMCs, B-cell-depleted T cells, or T cells were the source of the cDNA or gDNA that made up the material.

The V and J ends lost 2 bases and 6 bases respectively, with 13 bases between them. The germline V gene encodes CDR1 ENHRY and CDR2 SYGVKD. The CDR3 length is 14 residues. In the authors' methods: Reference gene primer amplification gave estimated nucleated cell counts. Clones were read by immunoSEQ multiplex PCR, and TCRdb kept only the in-frame ones, dropping some. V and J calls and clone size follow that table, whereas D and trimming were derived from the DNA. This table holds about 72,000 clones, approximately 89% found once. The sequence was collected from a woman at least 80 years old with active or convalescent COVID-19. Sequencing was carried out using peripheral blood. V is TRBV10-3 and J is TRBJ1-2; D is perhaps TRBD1 (6 bases). The CDR3 loop reads CAISEGVGQHGYTF. For the CDR3, the DNA is TGTGCCATCAGTGAGGGGGTCGGACAGCATGGCTACACCTTC.